Reported below is one T cell receptor (beta chain). The assay was immunoSEQ multiplex PCR, and TCRdb's table has in-frame clones only and misses some. The sample contains 140,000 to 150,000 clones, 75% to 95% of which appear only once. This specimen comes from a study of T cell responses to AZD1222 COVID-19 vaccine. Looked up from germline, CDR1 is SGHTA and CDR2 is FQGTGA. The CDR3 contains 13 residues. Trimming removed 6 bases at V and 4 bases at J, with 10 bases between. The sequence derives from an adult in good health. J is TRBJ2-1 and V is TRBV7-3, with D tentatively TRBD2 (5 bases). Here the sequenced sample was peripheral blood, taken on day 0 of MenACWY control vaccination. CDR3 in DNA: TGTGCCAGCAGTCCACGGGGTTACAATGAGCAGTTCTTC. This translates into CASSPRGYNEQFF.